The clone carrying this TCR beta chain has just a few counts. Its target is not known. V was clipped by 5 bases and J by 9 bases, with 14 bases between them. The CDR3 extends over 13 amino acids. Germline V gene data show CDR1 as MNHEY and CDR2 as SVGAGI. This specimen belongs to a study of cytomegalovirus exposure and HLA in healthy donors. Study conclusions and caveats: Most CMV-associated TCR beta chains appeared HLA-restricted in a later analysis. A later analysis linked a missense DCLRE1C variant to TCR beta V- and J-gene trimming.

Unrecorded immune exposures were likely, despite nominal health at sampling. The PCR contained 60 Vbeta and 13 Jbeta primers. The data were produced by immunoSEQ multiplex PCR, yet TCRdb's version contains in-frame clones alone and is incomplete. This table holds some 140,000 clones, around 80% found once. This TCR was recovered from a man aged 25-45 years in good health. Sequencing was carried out using PBMCs. This rearrangement joins TRBV6-5 to TRBJ1-5, with D perhaps matching TRBD1 (6 bases). This chain's CDR3 is CASSGGGTRPQHF. CDR3 nucleotide sequence: TGTGCCAGCAGTGGGGGGGGCACACGGCCCCAGCATTTT.